This T cell receptor (beta chain) was retrieved from a study of cytomegalovirus exposure and HLA in healthy donors. Donors sampled were nominally healthy, though unrecorded immune exposures were likely. On this clone: The antigen is not known.

PCR amplification relied on 60 Vbeta primers (plus 13 Jbeta primers). Method: immunoSEQ multiplex PCR; TCRdb's copy keeps in-frame clones and lacks some. The sample carries roughly 200,000 clones, roughly 87% recorded once. V gave up 4 bases and J gave up 5 bases, with 14 bases separating them. Germline-derived CDR1 and CDR2 are SGHDN and FVKESK. The CDR3 length is 14 residues. Study-level findings and limits: Later analysis identified a missense DCLRE1C variant that was linked to TCR beta V- and J-gene trimming.

The chain combines TRBV14 with TRBJ2-5; D is perhaps TRBD1 (5 bases). The origin of this receptor is a boy between 2 and 15 years old in good health and CMV-seronegative. Material: PBMCs. The CDR3 loop reads CASSRPGWWETQYF. In DNA form, the CDR3 reads TGTGCCAGCAGCCGCCCAGGGTGGTGGGAGACCCAGTACTTC.